The present T cell receptor (beta chain) was sequenced within a study of blood T cell repertoires in COVID-19. On the study more broadly: COVID-19 samples from acute and convalescent phases originated in the United States, Italy and Spain. T cells, B-cell-depleted T cells, or PBMCs supplied cDNA or gDNA.

V lost 5 bases and J 2 bases, leaving 18 bases between the germline ends. CDR3 length: 17 residues. The germline V gene encodes CDR1 SGHTA and CDR2 FQGNSA. Sequencing used immunoSEQ multiplex PCR; TCRdb keeps in-frame clones, though not all of them. The table records more than 400,000 clones, 87% of them present only once. In terms of age and location, participants ranged from roughly 18 to 100 years and lived in about 25 US areas. Cohorts were determined from participant-reported clinical history. The receptor comes from a woman under 30 who had recovered from COVID-19. V and J are TRBV7-2 and TRBJ2-2; no definite D call. The sequenced sample was PBMCs or T cells enriched from blood (not recorded which). CDR3 sequence (DNA): TGTGCCAGCAGCCCCCAGCCCGCTAGTGCTAACACCGGGGAGCTGTTTTTT. The encoded protein is CASSPQPASANTGELFF.